These 24 T cell receptor beta chains came from one sample sequenced in a study of shared clonotypes between healthy human individuals (dated by TCRdb to 2019 to 2021). The method was the immunoSEQ multiplex PCR assay. In TCRdb, the immuneACCESS table is reduced to in-frame sequences with V and J assigned. These tables do not hold every clone; where another copy was compared, an unresolved V gene accounts for under half, and the others remain unexplained. This sample has about 2.2 million clones in its table, and roughly 95% of those were observed once. Of the sample, roughly 1.7% falls within the top ten clones. CD8 naive samples were CD45RO-negative cells positively selected for CCR7, giving a CD45RA+CCR7+ population that excluded TemRA cells. Sample: naive CD8+ T cells from PBMCs. This specimen's cell subset or site label, interpreted: CD45RA+CCR7+. Every receptor here comes from a man in his late teens or twenties in good health. Some clones in this sample may be carry-over from other donors' samples.

V and J are TRBV29-1 and TRBJ2-5, with TRBD1 identical over 7 bases. The CDR3 runs to 16 residues. Germline V lookup: CDR1 SQVTM, CDR2 ANQGSEA. J gave up 0 bases and V 3 bases, and 10 bases lay outside the gene matches. CDR3 coding DNA: TGCAGCGTTGAGGCTTACGCGACAGGGCACCAAGAGACCCAGTACTTC. This sequence encodes CSVEAYATGHQETQYF.

This chain joins TRBV5-1 and TRBJ2-7, with 7 bases that match TRBD2. Germline CDR1 is SGHRS and CDR2 is YFSETQ. Trimming took 0 bases from V and 3 from J; bases not matched to a gene: 6. CDR3 length: 15 amino acids. CDR3 protein: CASSLDVSGHYEQYF. As DNA, the CDR3 is TGCGCCAGCAGCTTGGATGTTAGCGGGCACTACGAGCAGTACTTC.

The chain couples TRBV29-1 to TRBJ2-1, with 7 positions matching TRBD1. CDR1 and CDR2 from the germline V gene are SQVTM and ANQGSEA. CDR3 length: 13 residues. The ends lost 6 bases at V and 12 bases at J; junction bases unmatched: 14. CDR3 DNA: TGCAGCGTCACTTTGGGACAGCCCCTTACGCAGTTCTTC. The encoded protein is CSVTLGQPLTQFF.

V gene TRBV5-1 combines with J gene TRBJ1-4, with 7 bases identical to TRBD1. Germline lookup yields CDR1 SGHRS and CDR2 YFSETQ. V was pared by 8 bases and J by 8 bases, with 6 bases of the junction left unmatched. The CDR3 loop spans 12 amino acids. The DNA of the CDR3 is TGCGCCAGAAGACAGGGCAAAGAAAAACTGTTTTTT. It translates to CARRQGKEKLFF.

The rearrangement links TRBV29-1 to TRBJ2-5, with D perhaps TRBD2 (5 bases). This CDR3 comprises 12 residues. V lost 7 bases and J lost 9, with 18 bases in between. The germline V gene encodes CDR1 SQVTM and CDR2 ANQGSEA. DNA of the CDR3: TGCAGCGCCACTGCGGACTCTACGGCCCAGTACTTC. As protein: CSATADSTAQYF.

The CDR3 loop reads CASNPGTGIDEQYF. Written as DNA, the CDR3 is TGTGCCAGTAACCCCGGGACAGGTATAGACGAGCAGTACTTC. The rearrangement joins TRBV19 to TRBJ2-7, with 8 nucleotides matching TRBD1. The CDR3 extends over 14 amino acids. Germline CDR1 and CDR2: LNHDA and SQIVND (reference sequence). V dropped 7 bases and J dropped 5; count of bases not matched to a gene: 10.

This chain links TRBV5-6 with TRBJ2-3; 9 bases line up with TRBD2. V gave up 1 base and J gave up 1 base; unmatched junction bases: 4. From germline, CDR1 is SGHDT and CDR2 YYEEEE. This CDR3 has 16 amino acids. The CDR3 is CASSLPSGEGTDTQYF. Written as DNA, the CDR3 is TGTGCCAGCAGCTTGCCTAGCGGGGAGGGCACAGATACGCAGTATTTT.

This chain connects TRBV27 to TRBJ2-3; weak D call: TRBD2 (6 bases). The CDR3 loop spans 14 amino acids. CDR1 and CDR2 (germline): MNHEY, SMNVEV (reference sequence). V was cut by 5 bases and J by 6 bases, with 15 bases left in between. The CDR3 DNA is TGTGCCAGCAGTCAAAGACTAGTTACGGATACGCAGTATTTT. This sequence encodes CASSQRLVTDTQYF.

The chain has TRBV29-1 and TRBJ2-3; TRBD1 matches 7 bases. Germline values: CDR1 SQVTM, CDR2 ANQGSEA. This CDR3 is 15 amino acids long. V lost 4 bases and J lost 3; bases outside the gene matches: 10. The CDR3 region is CSVGGTGVATDTQYF. CDR3 in DNA: TGCAGCGTTGGGGGAACAGGGGTAGCGACAGATACGCAGTATTTT.

This rearrangement joins TRBV19 to TRBJ2-3; D might be TRBD1 (5 bases). Per the germline V gene, CDR1 is LNHDA and CDR2 is SQIVND (reference sequence). The V end lost 3 bases, the J end lost 2 bases, and 12 bases lay between the germline ends. CDR3 size: 15 residues. This CDR3 reads CASSMLGVPTDTQYF. The CDR3 region has the DNA TGTGCCAGTAGTATGTTAGGGGTTCCCACAGATACGCAGTATTTT.

V usage is TRBV5-1 and J usage is TRBJ2-3; D is uncertain. Per the germline V gene, CDR1 is SGHRS and CDR2 is YFSETQ. The CDR3 spans 15 residues. V lost 4 bases to trimming and J lost 1 base, with 13 bases between them. The CDR3 DNA reads as TGCGCCAGCAGCCTGGAGCGTTCTGGCACAGATACGCAGTATTTT. Its translation is CASSLERSGTDTQYF.

The gene calls are TRBV13 and TRBJ2-7, with 9 nucleotides matching TRBD1. Germline CDR1 reads PRHDT; CDR2 reads FYEKMQ (reference sequence). This CDR3 is 16 amino acids long. Germline trimming cut 4 bases from V and 3 bases from J; bases unmatched to any gene: 10. The CDR3 here is CASSSSGTGGFYEQYF. CDR3 DNA: TGTGCCAGCAGCTCTAGTGGTACAGGGGGCTTCTACGAGCAGTACTTC. Complete variable domain (other parts from reference TRBV13 and TRBJ2-7): AAGVIQSPRHLIKEKRETATLKCYPIPRHDTVYWYQQGPGQDPQFLISFYEKMQSDKGSIPDRFSAQQFSDYHSELNMSSLELGDSALYFCASSSSGTGGFYEQYFGPGTRLTVT.

V usage is TRBV9 and J usage is TRBJ2-1; D perhaps matches TRBD1 (6 bases). The CDR3 has 16 amino acids. V was shortened by 0 bases and J by 3 bases, with 13 bases between the two germline ends. CDR1 and CDR2 (germline): SGDLS, YYNGEE. CDR3 nucleotides: TGTGCCAGCAGCGTAGGGGGGCTCCGATACTACAATGAGCAGTTCTTC. Translated: CASSVGGLRYYNEQFF. Using reference TRBV9 and TRBJ2-1 for the parts outside the CDR3, the full variable domain is DSGVTQTPKHLITATGQRVTLRCSPRSGDLSVYWYQQSLDQGLQFLIQYYNGEERAKGNILERFSAQQFPDLHSELNLSSLELGDSALYFCASSVGGLRYYNEQFFGPGTRLTVL.

The rearrangement joins TRBV7-9 to TRBJ2-1; D may be TRBD1 or TRBD2 (5 bases each). There are 12 residues in the CDR3. Trimming cost V 5 bases and J 9 bases, with 11 bases left between them. Germline V gene lookup returns CDR1 SEHNR and CDR2 FQNEAQ (reference sequence). The CDR3: CASSPGTPEQFF. The DNA of the CDR3 is TGTGCCAGCAGCCCCGGGACGCCTGAGCAGTTCTTC.

The chain employs TRBV11-2 and TRBJ2-1; 9 positions agree with TRBD2. The trim removed 4 bases at V and 6 bases at J, leaving 10 bases unmatched. This CDR3 comprises 16 residues. CDR1 is SGHAT and CDR2 is FQNNGV in the germline V gene. The CDR3 DNA is TGTGCCAGCAGCTCCCCAGGCGGGAGGGGACTCAATGAGCAGTTCTTC. Residues: CASSSPGGRGLNEQFF.

The V call is TRBV12-5, the J call TRBJ2-1; no definite D call. Germline values: CDR1 LGHNT, CDR2 FRNRAP. This CDR3 spans 13 amino acids. Trimming stripped 1 base from V and 4 bases from J, with 5 bases between. For the CDR3, the DNA is TGTGCTAGTGGTTTGGGAGCTTACAATGAGCAGTTCTTC. It yields the protein CASGLGAYNEQFF. The entire variable domain, with the rest obtained from reference TRBV12-5 and TRBJ2-1, is as follows: DARVTQTPRHKVTEMGQEVTMRCQPILGHNTVFWYRQTMMQGLELLAYFRNRAPLDDSGMPKDRFSAEMPDATLATLKIQPSEPRDSAVYFCASGLGAYNEQFFGPGTRLTVL.

This chain uses TRBV6-5 with TRBJ2-1; maybe TRBD1 (6 bases). V lost 0 bases and J 12 bases, leaving 12 bases between the germline ends. The CDR3 length is 13 residues. Per germline, CDR1 MNHEY and CDR2 SVGAGI. The CDR3 region has the DNA TGTGCCAGCAGTTACTCATGGGGGCGCGGGCAGTTCTTC. Its protein is CASSYSWGRGQFF.

The V call is TRBV27, the J call TRBJ1-1; 7 nucleotides agree with TRBD1. The CDR3 runs 13 residues. Germline CDR1 MNHEY, CDR2 SMNVEV (reference sequence). V gave up 5 bases and J gave up 7 bases; unmatched junction bases: 7. CDR3 residues: CASSDRDTIEAFF. CDR3 DNA sequence: TGTGCCAGCAGTGACAGGGACACCATTGAAGCTTTCTTT.

This clone was counted a single time. This chain joins TRBV28 and TRBJ2-4; D could derive from TRBD1 or TRBD2 (5 bases each). V was shortened by 7 bases and J by 1 base, with 17 bases between the two germline ends. The CDR3 runs 16 residues. CDR1 is MDHEN, CDR2 SYDVKM, per germline. CDR3 loop: CASTATDWGAKNIQYF. The CDR3 nucleotides are TGTGCCAGCACCGCCACGGACTGGGGGGCCAAAAACATTCAGTACTTC.

In its sample, this clone was seen once. This CDR3 reads CASCKAGDSYNEQFF. The CDR3 DNA sequence: TGTGCCAGCTGTAAAGCGGGAGACTCCTACAATGAGCAGTTCTTC. This chain joins TRBV5-4 and TRBJ2-1; 8 bases align to TRBD2. The CDR3 consists of 15 residues. From germline, CDR1 is SGHNT and CDR2 YYREEE (reference sequence). With 7 bases clipped from V and 0 bases from J, the junction kept 6 bases outside the gene matches.

The gene calls are TRBV2 and TRBJ2-2, with a weak D call TRBD2 (5 bases). This CDR3 is 15 amino acids long. Germline V gene sequence: CDR1 SNHLY, CDR2 FYNNEI. V was cut by 2 bases and J by 3 bases, with 10 bases left in between. The CDR3 coding sequence is TGTGCCAGCAGTGAAAGGGAGACGGACACCGGGGAGCTGTTTTTT. Its translation is CASSERETDTGELFF.

The CDR3 DNA reads TGTGCCAGCAGCAACAGGGGTTTGGCCTACAATGAGCAGTTCTTC. Translation: CASSNRGLAYNEQFF. The chain links TRBV21-1 to TRBJ2-1; the table calls TRBD1, which could not be checked here. TRBV21-1 is designated a pseudogene. The CDR3 spans 15 residues.

This sequence joins TRBV7-8 and TRBJ1-5; D remains unclear. CDR1 is SGHVS, CDR2 FQNEAQ, per germline. The ends were cut back, 5 bases at V and 7 bases at J, with 9 bases in the middle. There are 12 residues in the CDR3. The CDR3 nucleotides are TGTGCCAGCAGCGCAAGGTCGCAGCCCCAGCATTTT. Translation: CASSARSQPQHF.

Regarding this clone: The same CDR3 also results from other DNA sequences found in this sample. The V call is TRBV27, the J call TRBJ2-7; possible D gene TRBD2, 6 bases. This CDR3 is 11 amino acids long. The V and J ends lost 6 bases and 3 bases respectively, with 6 bases between them. Per germline, CDR1 MNHEY and CDR2 SMNVEV (reference sequence). Here the CDR3 reads CASRAGYEQYF. CDR3 DNA: TGTGCCAGCAGAGCGGGCTACGAGCAGTACTTC.